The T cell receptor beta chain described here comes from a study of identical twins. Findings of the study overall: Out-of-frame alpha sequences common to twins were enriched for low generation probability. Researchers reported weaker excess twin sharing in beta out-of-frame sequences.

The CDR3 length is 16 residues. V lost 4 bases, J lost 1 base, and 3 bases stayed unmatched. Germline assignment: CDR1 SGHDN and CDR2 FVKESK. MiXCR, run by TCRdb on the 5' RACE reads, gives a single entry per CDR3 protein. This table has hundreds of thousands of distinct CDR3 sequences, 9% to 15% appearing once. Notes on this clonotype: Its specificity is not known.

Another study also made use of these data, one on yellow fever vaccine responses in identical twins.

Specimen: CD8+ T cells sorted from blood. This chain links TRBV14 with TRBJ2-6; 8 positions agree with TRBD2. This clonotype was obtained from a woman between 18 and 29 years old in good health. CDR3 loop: CASSPREGSGANVLTF. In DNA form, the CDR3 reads TGTGCCAGCAGCCCTCGGGAGGGTTCTGGGGCCAACGTCCTGACTTTC.